Sequencing of this T cell receptor beta chain was carried out in a study of metastatic and nonmetastatic thyroid tumors. V was pared by 2 bases and J by 5 bases, with 5 bases of the junction left unmatched. The V gene's germline CDR1 is DFQATT and CDR2 SNEGSKA (reference sequence). This CDR3 comprises 13 residues. Until they underwent thyroid surgery, no patient had received any treatment. TCRdb re-analyzed the PCR reads using MiXCR. The table lists tens of thousands of clones, about 22% of them singletons. The clonotype was recovered from a male donor with papillary thyroid cancer or a benign thyroid nodule (not recorded which). Some clones in this sample may be carry-over from other donors' samples. Sequences were obtained from blood. V gene TRBV20-1 combines with J gene TRBJ2-5; 7 bases align to TRBD1. The CDR3 protein is CSARSQGVETQYF. CDR3 nucleotide sequence: TGCAGTGCTAGATCCCAGGGGGTTGAGACCCAGTACTTC.